What follows are 21 T cell receptor beta chains derived from one specimen sequenced in a study of Ad26.COV2.S vaccination and SARS-CoV-2 variants. TCRdb's copy holds only in-frame clones and misses some; the assay was immunoSEQ multiplex PCR. Of roughly 410,000 clones in the sample, under 90% were seen once. Treatment in this sample: approximately 18 received Ad26.COV2.S at low or high dose, single or two shots; roughly five received placebo; per-sample allocation not given. Sample collection was performed on day 63 after the first vaccine or placebo injection. The source was peripheral blood, collected in a trial of Ad26.COV2.S vaccine versus placebo. Every receptor here comes from a person aged 18 to 59 who received the Ad26.COV2.S COVID-19 vaccine or a placebo.

The V gene is TRBV7-7, the J gene TRBJ1-3; 8 bases are a match to TRBD1. J gave up 4 bases and V 1 base, and 3 bases lay outside the gene matches. The CDR3 is made up of 15 amino acids. Germline CDR1 reads SSHAT; CDR2 reads FNYEAQ (reference sequence). CDR3 sequence (DNA): TGTGCCAGCAGCTTAGGGACAGGGAACGGAAACACCATATATTTT. Residues: CASSLGTGNGNTIYF.

This clone was detected only a few times. The genes are TRBV19 and TRBJ1-2; D gene unclear. The CDR3 spans 11 residues. The germline V gene has CDR1 LNHDA and CDR2 SQIVND (reference sequence). Trimming shortened V by 4 bases and J by 4 bases, and 4 bases separated the two germline ends. CDR3 DNA sequence: TGTGCCAGTAGTAATGGCTATGGCTACACCTTC. Translated, it gives CASSNGYGYTF.

The V and J genes are TRBV11-1 and TRBJ2-2, with D tentatively TRBD1 (5 bases). Germline CDR1 is SGHAT and CDR2 is FQDESV (reference sequence). The CDR3 sequence is 12 residues long. V was shortened by 4 bases and J by 7 bases, with 7 bases between the two germline ends. In nucleotides, the CDR3 is TGTGCCAGCAGCTCGCAGGGCGGGGAGCTGTTTTTT. Protein product: CASSSQGGELFF.

The V gene is TRBV4-1, the J gene TRBJ2-3, with a tentative D call TRBD2 (6 bases). Germline V gene sequence: CDR1 MGHRA, CDR2 YSYEKL. The CDR3 length is 14 residues. V dropped 4 bases and J dropped 6 bases, with 14 bases sitting between them. The CDR3 reads CASSPVGGKDTQYF. The CDR3 region has the DNA TGCGCCAGCAGCCCCGTTGGGGGGAAGGATACGCAGTATTTT.

The chain has TRBV20-1 and TRBJ2-1; 12 nucleotides align to TRBD2. The CDR3 sequence is 17 residues long. The V gene's germline CDR1 is DFQATT and CDR2 SNEGSKA (reference sequence). Trimming cost V 5 bases and J 4 bases; bases outside gene matches: 12. The CDR3 loop reads CSAGAAGGTSGYNEQFF. The CDR3 DNA follows: TGCAGTGCTGGTGCCGCAGGAGGGACTAGCGGGTACAATGAGCAGTTCTTC.

The chain has TRBV19 and TRBJ1-1; TRBD1 matches 9 bases. The V gene's germline CDR1 is LNHDA and CDR2 SQIVND (reference sequence). V lost 6 bases and J lost 5; bases outside the gene matches: 10. This CDR3 spans 15 amino acids. CDR3 coding DNA: TGTGCCAGTAGAAACCAGGACAGGGGAAGGACTGAAGCTTTCTTT. Its translation: CASRNQDRGRTEAFF.

This chain connects TRBV5-1 to TRBJ2-4; 14 nucleotides match TRBD2. CDR1 SGHRS and CDR2 YFSETQ come from the germline V gene. V dropped 5 bases and J dropped 0; count of bases not matched to a gene: 1. The CDR3 is made up of 16 amino acids. CDR3 bases: TGCGCCAGCAGGGGGACTAGCGGGAGAGCCAAAAACATTCAGTACTTC. It codes for CASRGTSGRAKNIQYF.

This rearrangement joins TRBV18 to TRBJ1-3; TRBD1 might be the D (5 bases). The CDR3 totals 15 residues. V was trimmed by 4 bases and J by 2 bases, leaving 12 bases between them. The germline CDR1 and CDR2 sequences are KGHSH and LQKENI. Here the CDR3 reads CASSQTQGPGNTIYF. The CDR3 DNA reads as TGTGCCAGCTCACAAACTCAGGGACCTGGAAACACCATATATTTT.

This chain uses TRBV9 with TRBJ2-1, with 12 bases that match TRBD2. CDR3 size: 15 residues. Germline V gene lookup returns CDR1 SGDLS and CDR2 YYNGEE. V trimming: 2 bases; J trimming: 6 bases; junction bases outside the gene matches: 3. The CDR3: CASSVSSGRANEQFF. DNA for the CDR3: TGTGCCAGCAGCGTCTCTAGCGGGAGGGCCAATGAGCAGTTCTTC.

The DNA for the CDR3 is TGTGCCAGCAGCTTAAGTGTAGGAGTAGCTTTCTTT. Encoded protein: CASSLSVGVAFF. This chain links TRBV13 with TRBJ1-1; the D is unclear. Germline assignment: CDR1 PRHDT and CDR2 FYEKMQ (reference sequence). The CDR3 is made up of 12 amino acids. V lost 2 bases and J 10 bases, leaving 11 bases between the germline ends.

The chain recombines TRBV5-4 with TRBJ1-1, with a tentative D call TRBD1 (6 bases). Between the trimmed V and J ends, which lost 2 bases and 1 base, there was a span of 9 bases. The CDR3 has 14 residues. Germline V CDR1 and CDR2: SGHNT, YYREEE (reference sequence). The chain's CDR3 is CASSLGGGNTEAFF. CDR3 in DNA: TGTGCCAGCAGCTTAGGGGGGGGGAACACTGAAGCTTTCTTT.

This clone was counted a few times. The gene calls are TRBV7-2 and TRBJ1-4, with 7 bases matching TRBD1. CDR1 is SGHTA and CDR2 is FQGNSA in the germline V gene. With V trimmed by 4 bases and J by 5 bases, 4 bases remained unmatched. CDR3 length: 14 residues. CDR3 nucleotide sequence: TGTGCCAGCAGCTCGGACAGGAGAAATGAAAAACTGTTTTTT. Amino acids: CASSSDRRNEKLFF. The full variable domain, with the rest looked up from reference TRBV7-2 and TRBJ1-4, is GAGVSQSPSNKVTEKGKDVELRCDPISGHTALYWYRQSLGQGLEFLIYFQGNSAPDKSGLPSDRFSAERTGGSVSTLTIQRTQQEDSAVYLCASSSDRRNEKLFFGSGTQLSVL.

This clone was recorded once. The chain employs TRBV5-1 and TRBJ1-1, with 7 bases fitting TRBD1. The length of the CDR3 is 15 residues. Germline V gene data show CDR1 as SGHRS and CDR2 as YFSETQ. The trim removed 3 bases at V and 1 base at J, leaving 6 bases unmatched. CDR3 nucleotide sequence: TGCGCCAGCAGCTCCCAGGGGGGGACGAACACTGAAGCTTTCTTT. Translated: CASSSQGGTNTEAFF.

J is TRBJ2-6 and V is TRBV7-3; D perhaps matches TRBD2 (6 bases). Germline-derived CDR1 and CDR2 are SGHTA and FQGTGA. The CDR3 has 18 residues. The V and J ends lost 6 bases and 0 bases respectively, with 18 bases between them. CDR3 protein: CASSSKYGGGSGANVLTF. The DNA for the CDR3 is TGTGCCAGCAGTTCTAAATATGGGGGAGGCTCTGGGGCCAACGTCCTGACTTTC.

The CDR3 region has the DNA TGTGCCAGTAATTTAAACTGGGGGAACACTGAAGCTTTCTTT. Its translation is CASNLNWGNTEAFF. V gene TRBV19 combines with J gene TRBJ1-1; D call uncertain. CDR1 and CDR2 (germline): LNHDA, SQIVND (reference sequence). The CDR3 is 14 amino acids. Deletions cut 7 bases from V and 1 base from J, with 13 bases between. Full variable domain (missing parts from reference TRBV19 and TRBJ1-1): DGGITQSPKYLFRKEGQNVTLSCEQNLNHDAMYWYRQDPGQGLRLIYYSQIVNDFQKGDIAEGYSVSREKKESFPLTVTSAQKNPTAFYLCASNLNWGNTEAFFGQGTRLTVV.

The rearrangement uses TRBV28 and TRBJ2-7; 9 bases are shared with TRBD1. The germline CDR1 and CDR2 sequences are MDHEN and SYDVKM. CDR3 size: 13 residues. The V and J ends lost 7 bases and 2 bases, in that order; junction bases with no gene match: 3. The CDR3 DNA sequence: TGTGCCAGCACCACAGGGGGCGCCTACGAGCAGTACTTC. Amino acid sequence: CASTTGGAYEQYF. The full variable domain, rest sourced from reference TRBV28 and TRBJ2-7, is DVKVTQSSRYLVKRTGEKVFLECVQDMDHENMFWYRQDPGLGLRLIYFSYDVKMKEKGDIPEGYSVSREKKERFSLILESASTNQTSMYLCASTTGGAYEQYFGPGTRLTVT.

The CDR3 coding sequence is TGTGCCAGCATGGGCAGCTTTTATAGCAATCAGCCCCAGCATTTT. Protein product: CASMGSFYSNQPQHF. This chain uses TRBV6-1 with TRBJ1-5; no clear D. This CDR3 has 15 amino acids. Germline V gene sequence: CDR1 MNHNS, CDR2 SASEGT. V was shortened by 7 bases and J by 0 bases, with 13 bases between the two germline ends.

J is TRBJ2-1 and V is TRBV2; TRBD2 matches at 11 bases. Germline V gene sequence: CDR1 SNHLY, CDR2 FYNNEI. There are 14 residues in the CDR3. With V trimmed by 10 bases and J by 6 bases, 8 bases remained unmatched. CDR3 sequence reads: CATRGGLAANEQFF. The CDR3 nucleotides are TGTGCCACCAGAGGGGGACTAGCGGCCAATGAGCAGTTCTTC.

This clone occurred once. This chain links TRBV6-5 with TRBJ1-1, with unresolved D. The germline V and J ends were trimmed by 5 bases and 0 bases, with 1 base remaining between them. The germline gives CDR1 MNHEY, CDR2 SVGAGI. The CDR3 has 11 residues. The CDR3 coding sequence is TGTGCCAGCAGTATGAACACTGAAGCTTTCTTT. Protein: CASSMNTEAFF.

V is TRBV24-1 and J is TRBJ2-5, with D perhaps matching TRBD1 or TRBD2 (5 bases each). The CDR3 covers 12 residues. Germline-derived CDR1 and CDR2 are KGHDR and SFDVKD. V lost 7 bases to trimming and J lost 2 bases, with 7 bases between them. CDR3 protein: CATRGPQETQYF. The DNA of the CDR3 is TGTGCCACCAGGGGACCTCAAGAGACCCAGTACTTC.

V is TRBV28 and J is TRBJ2-3; the match to TRBD2 covers 8 bases. V lost 8 bases to trimming and J lost 0 bases; unmatched junction nucleotides: 13. The length of the CDR3 is 17 residues. Germline lookup yields CDR1 MDHEN and CDR2 SYDVKM. The CDR3 DNA is TGTGCCAGCCCACCGGGGGGGTCGGGTCCTAGCACAGATACGCAGTATTTT. Residues: CASPPGGSGPSTDTQYF.